The 13 T cell receptor beta chains given below trace back to one sample, sequenced in a study of cytomegalovirus exposure and HLA in healthy donors. Primers: 60 Vbeta forward and 13 Jbeta reverse. This table comes from immunoSEQ multiplex PCR, and its TCRdb copy is limited to in-frame clones, with some not included. The table shows 150,000 to 200,000 clones, with roughly four fifths occurring only once. Input material: PBMCs. These receptors all stem from a man aged 30-40 years in good health and CMV-seronegative.

This rearrangement joins TRBV5-6 to TRBJ2-1, with 11 bases identical to TRBD2. The CDR3 sequence is 16 residues long. Germline V gives CDR1 SGHDT, CDR2 YYEEEE. V lost 4 bases and J lost 8; bases outside the gene matches: 11. The CDR3 reads CASSPSLAGGLYEQFF. Written as DNA, the CDR3 is TGTGCCAGCAGCCCATCCCTAGCGGGAGGTTTGTATGAGCAGTTCTTC.

Only a few counts were recorded for this clone. This chain links TRBV1 with TRBJ2-7; TRBD1, as called in the table, went unchecked against the DNA. TRBV1 is labeled a pseudogene. This CDR3 has 16 amino acids. CDR3 sequence (DNA): TGCACCAGCAGCCAAGCCAATCCCGACAGGGCCCACGAGCAGTACTTC. Protein sequence: CTSSQANPDRAHEQYF.

J is TRBJ2-3 and V is TRBV6-1, with D possibly TRBD2 on 6 matching bases. Looked up from germline, CDR1 is MNHNS and CDR2 is SASEGT. The CDR3 extends over 15 amino acids. V gave up 2 bases and J gave up 3 bases, with 12 bases separating them. The CDR3 DNA reads as TGTGCCAGCAGTGAAATCCGCGGGGTTACAGATACGCAGTATTTT. It specifies CASSEIRGVTDTQYF.

The chain is built from TRBV2 and TRBJ2-5; TRBD1 agrees at 9 bases. The CDR3 loop spans 15 amino acids. J gave up 2 bases and V 3 bases, and 4 bases lay outside the gene matches. Germline V gene lookup returns CDR1 SNHLY and CDR2 FYNNEI. For the CDR3, the DNA is TGTGCCAGCAGTGAGGGACAGGGTGAACAAGAGACCCAGTACTTC. It yields the protein CASSEGQGEQETQYF.

This chain links TRBV6-5 with TRBJ1-2; TRBD1 is a possible D gene (5 bases). The CDR3 runs to 15 residues. Trimming pared 6 bases from V and 8 bases from J, leaving 22 bases between. Germline V lookup: CDR1 MNHEY, CDR2 SVGAGI. CDR3 amino acids: CASSYEGALPYGYTF. The CDR3 DNA is TGTGCCAGCAGCTATGAAGGGGCTCTCCCCTACGGCTACACCTTC.

This chain connects TRBV27 to TRBJ2-7, with D possibly being TRBD1 (5 bases). This CDR3 region has 16 residues. V was shortened by 5 bases and J by 0 bases, with 17 bases between the two germline ends. Germline lookup yields CDR1 MNHEY and CDR2 SMNVEV (reference sequence). The CDR3 bases are TGTGCCAGCAGTCCTCTGGACACAACCTTCTCCTACGAGCAGTACTTC. Its protein product is CASSPLDTTFSYEQYF.

V gene TRBV2 combines with J gene TRBJ2-2, with 13 positions matching TRBD2. Trimming took 8 bases from V and 7 from J; bases not matched to a gene: 4. This CDR3 is 14 amino acids long. Germline CDR1 reads SNHLY; CDR2 reads FYNNEI. The CDR3 nucleotides are TGTGCCAGCGGGGGACTAGCGGGAATCGGGGAGCTGTTTTTT. Translating gives CASGGLAGIGELFF.

The chain combines TRBV27 with TRBJ1-5; 8 bases fit TRBD1. Germline V gene lookup returns CDR1 MNHEY and CDR2 SMNVEV (reference sequence). V lost 6 bases and J lost 9; bases outside the gene matches: 10. The CDR3 contains 14 residues. The CDR3 sequence is CASRPQGAARPQHF. The CDR3 coding sequence is TGTGCCAGCAGACCCCAGGGGGCAGCTCGGCCCCAGCATTTT.

A remark on this clone: The sample has other DNA sequences that encode this CDR3 too. V and J are TRBV27 and TRBJ2-7; D gene uncertain. The germline V gene has CDR1 MNHEY and CDR2 SMNVEV (reference sequence). Trimming left V 9 bases short and J 3 bases short, with 9 bases between. This CDR3 has 11 residues. The CDR3 coding sequence is TGTGCCAGTAGTACGGGCTACGAGCAGTACTTC. Its translation is CASSTGYEQYF.

Here the CDR3 reads CASSLQGFPYEQYF. CDR3 in DNA: TGTGCCAGCAGCTTACAGGGTTTTCCCTACGAGCAGTACTTC. This sequence joins TRBV7-9 and TRBJ2-7, with a possible D match to TRBD1 (5 bases). Trimming took off 2 bases at V and 2 bases at J, with 10 bases between the two ends. The CDR3 totals 14 residues. Germline values: CDR1 SEHNR, CDR2 FQNEAQ (reference sequence). The full variable domain, rest sourced from reference TRBV7-9 and TRBJ2-7, is DTGVSQNPRHKITKRGQNVTFRCDPISEHNRLYWYRQTLGQGPEFLTYFQNEAQLEKSRLLSDRFSAERPKGSFSTLEIQRTEQGDSAMYLCASSLQGFPYEQYFGPGTRLTVT.

The chain has TRBV20-1 and TRBJ2-1; D uncertain. The CDR3 consists of 11 residues. Germline V gene sequence: CDR1 DFQATT, CDR2 SNEGSKA (reference sequence). Trimming left V 6 bases short and J 7 bases short, with 10 bases between. In DNA, the CDR3 is TGCAGTGCCGACGGGTTAAATGAGCAGTTCTTC. The encoded protein is CSADGLNEQFF.

The chain uses TRBV5-1 and TRBJ2-5; TRBD2 matches 7 bases. Trimming removed 5 bases from V and 4 bases from J; junction bases left unmatched: 8. The CDR3 consists of 14 residues. CDR1 and CDR2 (germline): SGHRS, YFSETQ. The CDR3 loop is CASSTGGSRETQYF. The DNA for the CDR3 is TGCGCCAGCAGTACCGGCGGGAGTCGAGAGACCCAGTACTTC. Using reference TRBV5-1 and TRBJ2-5 for the parts outside the CDR3, the full variable domain is KAGVTQTPRYLIKTRGQQVTLSCSPISGHRSVSWYQQTPGQGLQFLFEYFSETQRNKGNFPGRFSGRQFSNSRSEMNVSTLELGDSALYLCASSTGGSRETQYFGPGTRLLVL.

The chain recombines TRBV10-3 with TRBJ2-7; maybe TRBD2 (6 bases). This CDR3 has 12 amino acids. The germline gives CDR1 ENHRY, CDR2 SYGVKD. V dropped 10 bases and J dropped 4 bases, with 14 bases sitting between them. This CDR3 is CASRQEGYEQYF. CDR3 DNA sequence: TGTGCCAGCCGTCAGGAGGGTTACGAGCAGTACTTC.